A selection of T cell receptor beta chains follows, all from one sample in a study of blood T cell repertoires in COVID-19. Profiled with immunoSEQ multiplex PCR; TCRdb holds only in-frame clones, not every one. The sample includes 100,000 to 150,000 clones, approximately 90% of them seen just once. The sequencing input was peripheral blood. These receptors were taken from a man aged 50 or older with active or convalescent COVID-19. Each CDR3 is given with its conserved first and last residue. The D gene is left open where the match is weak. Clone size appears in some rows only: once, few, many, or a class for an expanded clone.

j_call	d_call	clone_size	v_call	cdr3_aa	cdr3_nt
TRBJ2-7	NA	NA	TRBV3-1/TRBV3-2	CASSQKDSEQYF	TGTGCCAGCAGCCAGAAGGACAGCGAGCAGTACTTC
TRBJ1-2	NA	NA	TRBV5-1	CASSPGGSGYTF	TGCGCCAGCAGCCCCGGGGGTAGTGGATACACCTTC
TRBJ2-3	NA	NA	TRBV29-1	CSVEDPWGSPEYSTDTQYF	TGCAGCGTTGAAGATCCCTGGGGCTCCCCAGAGTATAGCACAGATACGCAGTATTTT
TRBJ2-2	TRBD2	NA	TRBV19	CASRDELAGANTGELFF	TGTGCCAGTAGGGACGAACTAGCGGGCGCGAACACCGGGGAGCTGTTTTTT
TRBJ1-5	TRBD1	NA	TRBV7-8	CASSPGTGADQPQHF	TGTGCCAGCAGCCCCGGGACAGGGGCCGATCAGCCCCAGCATTTT
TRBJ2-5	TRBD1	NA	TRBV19	CASSRGTVERETQYF	TGTGCCAGTAGTAGAGGGACAGTCGAGAGAGAGACCCAGTACTTC
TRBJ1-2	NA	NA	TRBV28	CASSPHGIQEGYGYTF	TGTGCCAGCAGTCCACACGGGATCCAGGAGGGCTATGGCTACACCTTC
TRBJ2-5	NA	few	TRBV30	CAWSVGAETQYF	TGTGCCTGGAGTGTAGGGGCGGAGACCCAGTACTTC
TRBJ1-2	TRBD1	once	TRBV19	CASSIDLQGAVRGYTF	TGTGCCAGTAGTATAGACCTACAGGGGGCGGTTCGTGGCTACACCTTC
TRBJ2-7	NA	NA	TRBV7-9	CASSSSGYEQYF	TGTGCCAGCAGCTCGTCGGGCTACGAGCAGTACTTC
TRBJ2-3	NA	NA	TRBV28	CASSSSGSFTDTQYF	TGTGCCAGCAGCTCAAGCGGGTCATTCACAGATACGCAGTATTTT
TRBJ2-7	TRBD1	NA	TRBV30	CAWGDSPYEQYF	TGTGCCTGGGGGGACAGTCCCTACGAGCAGTACTTC
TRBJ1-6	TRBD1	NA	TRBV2	CASSVLQGSPLHF	TGTGCCAGCAGTGTCTTACAGGGGTCACCCCTCCACTTT
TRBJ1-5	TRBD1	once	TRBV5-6	CASSLTGTEGDQPQHF	TGTGCCAGCAGCCTGACCGGGACAGAAGGGGATCAGCCCCAGCATTTT
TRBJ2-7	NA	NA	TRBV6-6	CASSYIGSTNEQYF	TGTGCCAGCAGTTATATCGGGAGCACCAACGAGCAGTACTTC
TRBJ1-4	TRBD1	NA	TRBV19	CASSPQGVEKLFF	TGTGCCAGTAGTCCACAGGGGGTTGAAAAACTGTTTTTT
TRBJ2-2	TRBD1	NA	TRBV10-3	CAMRAGQGNTGELFF	TGTGCCATGCGAGCGGGACAGGGCAACACCGGGGAGCTGTTTTTT
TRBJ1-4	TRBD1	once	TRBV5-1	CASSLRTGGEKLFF	TGCGCCAGCAGCTTGAGGACAGGGGGAGAAAAACTGTTTTTT
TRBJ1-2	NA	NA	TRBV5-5	CASSLQGPAPYGYTF	TGTGCCAGCAGCTTACAGGGCCCGGCCCCGTATGGCTACACCTTC
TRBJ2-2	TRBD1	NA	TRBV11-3	CASSSGQGANTGELFF	TGTGCCAGCAGCTCCGGACAGGGGGCTAACACCGGGGAGCTGTTTTTT
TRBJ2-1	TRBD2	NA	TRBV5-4	CASSGGTSGYNEQFF	TGTGCCAGCAGCGGCGGGACTAGCGGCTACAATGAGCAGTTCTTC
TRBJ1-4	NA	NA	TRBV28	CASSLPGPSGEKLFF	TGTGCCAGCAGTCTCCCGGGCCCCTCGGGGGAAAAACTGTTTTTT
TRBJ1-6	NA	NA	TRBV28	CASSIQKDYSPLHF	TGTGCCAGCAGTATACAGAAAGATTATTCACCCCTCCACTTT
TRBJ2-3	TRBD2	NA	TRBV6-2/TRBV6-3	CASRLGEGITDTQYF	TGTGCCAGCCGCCTCGGGGAGGGCATAACAGATACGCAGTATTTT
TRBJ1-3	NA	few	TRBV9	CASSVSNYQGNTIYF	TGTGCCAGCAGCGTATCCAACTACCAGGGAAACACCATATATTTT
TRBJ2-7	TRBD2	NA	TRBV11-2	CASSWRTSGSYEQYF	TGTGCCAGCAGCTGGCGGACTAGCGGGAGCTACGAGCAGTACTTC
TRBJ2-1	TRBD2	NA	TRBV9	CASSVGLAGPLSSYNEQFF	TGTGCCAGCAGCGTAGGGCTAGCGGGCCCACTGAGCTCCTACAATGAGCAGTTCTTC
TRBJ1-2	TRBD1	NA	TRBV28	CATGTGTNYGYTF	TGTGCCACAGGGACAGGGACCAACTATGGCTACACCTTC
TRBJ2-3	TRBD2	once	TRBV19	CASSPGLAGVDTQYF	TGTGCCAGTAGCCCGGGACTAGCGGGCGTCGATACGCAGTATTTT
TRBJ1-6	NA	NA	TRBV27	CASSTRENSPLHF	TGTGCCAGCAGCACCAGGGAAAATTCACCCCTCCACTTT